Sequencing of this T cell receptor beta chain was carried out in a study of CD8 T cells in Susac syndrome. The study sequenced TCR beta in blood CD8+ and CD4+ T cells. Turning to this clonotype: What it binds is not known.

An amount of RNA that ranged from roughly 0.45 to 1 ug was reverse transcribed with random hexamers. From the immunoSEQ multiplex PCR reads, TCRdb called clonotypes with MiXCR, one entry per CDR3 protein. The sample has some 450,000 distinct CDR3 sequences, around 83% seen once. The V gene end was trimmed by 5 bases and the J gene end by 3 bases; junction bases not matched to a gene: 5. The CDR3 runs 13 residues. Germline-derived CDR1 and CDR2 are GTSNPN and SVGIG (reference sequence). The study, taken as a whole, reports: The relatively small number of individuals in the TCR sequencing and HLA analysis was acknowledged by the study.

The chain recombines TRBV30 with TRBJ1-1; 8 bases are shared with TRBD1. The sequencing input was CD8+ T cells from PBMCs. The receptor comes from a human donor with multiple sclerosis. Here the CDR3 DNA reads TGTGCCTGGGGTCCAGGGGGCCACACTGAAGCTTTCTTT. Its protein is CAWGPGGHTEAFF.